These T cell receptor beta chains were read from a single sample in a study of T-cell memory formation after mild COVID-19. TCRdb re-called the 5' RACE reads with MiXCR, one entry per CDR3 protein. Of some 490,000 distinct CDR3 sequences detected, about 20% appear once; the ten largest clones hold 10% to 15%. Sequenced input: PBMCs or a T cell subset sorted from them (not recorded which). These receptors were collected from an adult woman who had mild COVID-19 (a few samples of this study predate the infection). Cell type and time point are not known. The CDR3 runs from the conserved cysteine through the conserved F or W.

>TRBV27
CASSSTTGFNQPQHF
>TRBV6-1
CASSQYRTSGNTDTQYF
>TRBV20-1
CSAKEPQGVLAKNIQYF
>TRBV10-3
CAISESIQPQHF
>TRBV7-2
CASSLAAGLGEQYF
>TRBV11-1
CASSSRWGELFF
>TRBV13
CASSRPSGDDNEQFF
>TRBV11-2
CASSLMGSPKDEQFF
>TRBV5-5
CASSPAAGATGELFF
>TRBV10-3
CAISVGGTEAFF
>TRBV12-3/TRBV12-4
CASSPRPEPQHF
>TRBV12-3/TRBV12-4
CASSLRQTGTNQPQHF
>TRBV9
CASSVWGQGPNEKLFF
>TRBV12-3/TRBV12-4
CASTIGQGYIQYF
>TRBV7-9
CASSYGRGSSGANVLTF
>TRBV11-2
CASSPGRGASSYEQYF
>TRBV11-2
CASSFLRSSEQFF
>TRBV19
CASSIDGSSLSNTEAFF
>TRBV12-3/TRBV12-4
CASSRGRGLGTQYF
>TRBV7-3
CASSLIGDPSSYNEQFF
>TRBV15
CATSREGGRQETQYF
>TRBV27
CASSSKYSRVSEQFF
>TRBV5-6
CASSLMGDRDTYEQYF
>TRBV3-1
CASSPRFVGETQYF
>TRBV9
CASSPRGGQGIGYTF
>TRBV15
CATSRDRLTGTTPYEQYF
>TRBV20-1
CSVTRDQETQYF
>TRBV5-5
CASSRSDRRGFYNEQFF
>TRBV2
CASTWDSNTEAFF
>TRBV4-1
CASSQGEVVLAPQETQYF
>TRBV9
CASSVGVLNTEAFF
>TRBV20-1
CSAAQPRARIEQYF
>TRBV7-8
CASSRNWDSVPTDTQYF
>TRBV4-3
CASSLRGGRNEQYF
>TRBV12-3/TRBV12-4
CASILVGCGYTF
>TRBV7-6
CASSLTSVDTDTQYF
>TRBV7-9
CASTPSGTGVGGYTF
>TRBV20-1
CSAPGQGGAYEQYF
>TRBV7-9
CASSLEYLAGSYEQYF
>TRBV19
CASSIQAGSSYEQYF
>TRBV5-5
CASSSGLAGNEQYF
>TRBV30
CAWSVREGPLHF
>TRBV18
CASTTGAGNTGELFF
>TRBV4-3
CASSQDQLAGVAGELFF
>TRBV5-1
CASSSGRDNSPLHF
>TRBV29-1
CSVEDAPNAYNEQFF
>TRBV6-1
CASSEARIGYGGYTF
>TRBV5-1
CASSSEGPSGGSEQFF
>TRBV6-6
CASTPTGKETQYF
>TRBV11-2
CASSSIKTRAGYGYTF
>TRBV12-3/TRBV12-4
CASSLNRMNTEAFF
>TRBV7-9
CASSDRTGTSGGLNTGELFF
>TRBV12-3/TRBV12-4
CASSIGWALTDTQYF
>TRBV4-1
CASSQDPLEFEQYF
>TRBV7-8
CASSLVGSPSSYEQYF
>TRBV13
CASSPTGTGLTGELFF
>TRBV11-2
CASSRGLAGGDEQYF
>TRBV12-3/TRBV12-4
CASSLGQTSNQPQHF